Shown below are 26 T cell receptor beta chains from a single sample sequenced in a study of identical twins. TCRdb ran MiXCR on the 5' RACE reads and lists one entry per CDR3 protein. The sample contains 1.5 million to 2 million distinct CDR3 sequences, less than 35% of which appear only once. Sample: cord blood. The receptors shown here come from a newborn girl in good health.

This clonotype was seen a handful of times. The CDR3 protein is CSARSSTQGKAGELFF. The CDR3 DNA reads TGCAGTGCTAGATCGTCAACGCAGGGAAAGGCCGGGGAGCTGTTTTTT. The rearrangement links TRBV20-1 to TRBJ2-2, with a weak D call TRBD1 (5 bases). Per the germline V gene, CDR1 is DFQATT and CDR2 is SNEGSKA (reference sequence). Trimming removed 2 bases at V and 6 bases at J, with 19 bases between. There are 16 residues in the CDR3.

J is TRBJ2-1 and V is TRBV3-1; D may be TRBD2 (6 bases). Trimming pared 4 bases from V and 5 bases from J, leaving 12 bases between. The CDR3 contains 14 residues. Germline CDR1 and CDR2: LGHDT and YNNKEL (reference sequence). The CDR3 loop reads CASSPQTSHNEQFF. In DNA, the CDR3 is TGTGCCAGCAGCCCGCAGACTAGTCACAATGAGCAGTTCTTC.

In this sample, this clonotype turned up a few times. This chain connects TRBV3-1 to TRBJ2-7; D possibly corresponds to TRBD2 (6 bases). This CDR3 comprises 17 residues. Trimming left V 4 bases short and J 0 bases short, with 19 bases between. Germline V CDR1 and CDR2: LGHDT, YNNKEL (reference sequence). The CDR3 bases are TGTGCCAGCAGCCGGGAGGTAGTGGGCATAAGCTCCTACGAGCAGTACTTC. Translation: CASSREVVGISSYEQYF.

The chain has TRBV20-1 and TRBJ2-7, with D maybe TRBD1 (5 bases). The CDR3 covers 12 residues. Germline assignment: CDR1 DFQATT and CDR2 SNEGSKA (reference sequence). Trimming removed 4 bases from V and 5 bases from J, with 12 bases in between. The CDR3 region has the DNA TGCAGTGCTACGGCAGGGAAGAACGAGCAGTACTTC. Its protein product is CSATAGKNEQYF.

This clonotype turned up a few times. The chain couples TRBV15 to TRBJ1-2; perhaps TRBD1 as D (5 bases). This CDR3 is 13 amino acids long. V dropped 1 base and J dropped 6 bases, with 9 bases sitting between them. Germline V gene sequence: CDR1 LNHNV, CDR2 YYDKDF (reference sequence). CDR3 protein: CATSRVRGNGYTF. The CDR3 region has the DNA TGTGCCACCAGCAGAGTGCGGGGGAATGGCTACACCTTC.

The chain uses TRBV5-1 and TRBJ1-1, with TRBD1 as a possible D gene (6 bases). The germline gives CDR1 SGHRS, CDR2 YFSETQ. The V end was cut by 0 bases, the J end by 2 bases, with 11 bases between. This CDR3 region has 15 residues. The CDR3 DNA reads TGCGCCAGCAGCTTGGAGCGCAGGGGAAACACTGAAGCTTTCTTT. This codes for CASSLERRGNTEAFF.

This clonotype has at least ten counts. The DNA for the CDR3 is TGCAGCGTTGGAAAGGGGTTTACCTACAATGAGCAGTTCTTC. This sequence encodes CSVGKGFTYNEQFF. The rearrangement uses TRBV29-1 and TRBJ2-1; TRBD1 might be the D (5 bases). V was clipped by 4 bases and J by 2 bases, with 12 bases between them. Germline loops: CDR1 SQVTM, CDR2 ANQGSEA. The CDR3 has 14 amino acids.

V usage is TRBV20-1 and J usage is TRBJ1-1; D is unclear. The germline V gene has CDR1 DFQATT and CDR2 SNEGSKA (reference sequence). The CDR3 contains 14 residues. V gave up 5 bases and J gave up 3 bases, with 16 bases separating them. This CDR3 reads CSAETARRYTEAFF. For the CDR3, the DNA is TGCAGTGCTGAAACCGCCAGGCGCTACACTGAAGCTTTCTTT.

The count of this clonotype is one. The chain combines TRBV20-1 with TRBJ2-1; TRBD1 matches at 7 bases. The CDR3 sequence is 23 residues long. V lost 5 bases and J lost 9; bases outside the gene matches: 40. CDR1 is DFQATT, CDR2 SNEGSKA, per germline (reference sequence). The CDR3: CSAHQQKSYGQALLYNVPLEQFF. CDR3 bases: TGCAGTGCTCATCAACAAAAGTCCTATGGACAGGCCCTACTTTACAATGTTCCGCTTGAGCAGTTCTTC.

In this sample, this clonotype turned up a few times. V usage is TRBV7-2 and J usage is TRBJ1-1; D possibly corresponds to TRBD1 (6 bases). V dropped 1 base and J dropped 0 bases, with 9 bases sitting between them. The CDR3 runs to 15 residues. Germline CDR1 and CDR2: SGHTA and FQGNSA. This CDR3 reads CASSLVNRVNTEAFF. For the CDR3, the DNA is TGTGCCAGCAGCTTAGTGAACAGGGTGAACACTGAAGCTTTCTTT.

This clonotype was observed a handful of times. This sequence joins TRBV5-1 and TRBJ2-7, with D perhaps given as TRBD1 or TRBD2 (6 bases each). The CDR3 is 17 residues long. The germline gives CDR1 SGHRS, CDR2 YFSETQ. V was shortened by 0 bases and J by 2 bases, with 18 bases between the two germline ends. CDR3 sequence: CASSLEVMWGATYEQYF. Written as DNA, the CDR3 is TGCGCCAGCAGCTTGGAAGTTATGTGGGGGGCAACCTACGAGCAGTACTTC.

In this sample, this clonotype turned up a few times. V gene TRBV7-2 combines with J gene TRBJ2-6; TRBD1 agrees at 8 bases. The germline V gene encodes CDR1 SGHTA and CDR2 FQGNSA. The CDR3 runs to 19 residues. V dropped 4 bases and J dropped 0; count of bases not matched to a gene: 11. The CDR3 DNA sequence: TGTGCCAGCAGCTCCCGGACAGGGAGGAAAAGCTCTGGGGCCAACGTCCTGACTTTC. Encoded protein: CASSSRTGRKSSGANVLTF.

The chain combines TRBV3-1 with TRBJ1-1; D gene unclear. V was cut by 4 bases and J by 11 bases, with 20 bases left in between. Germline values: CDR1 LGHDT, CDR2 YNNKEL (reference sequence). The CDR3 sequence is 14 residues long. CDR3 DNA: TGTGCCAGCAGCCCTAGCGGAGAGGCGAAAATGGCTTTCTTT. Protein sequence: CASSPSGEAKMAFF. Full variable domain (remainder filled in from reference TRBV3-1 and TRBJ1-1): DTAVSQTPKYLVTQMGNDKSIKCEQNLGHDTMYWYKQDSKKFLKIMFSYNNKELIINETVPNRFSPKSPDKAHLNLHINSLELGDSAVYFCASSPSGEAKMAFFGQGTRLTVV.

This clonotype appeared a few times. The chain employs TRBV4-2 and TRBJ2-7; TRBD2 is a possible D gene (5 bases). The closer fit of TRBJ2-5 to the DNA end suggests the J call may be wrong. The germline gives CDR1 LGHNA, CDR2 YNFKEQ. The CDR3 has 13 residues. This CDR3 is CASSQERLQTQYF. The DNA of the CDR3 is TGTGCCAGCAGCCAAGAGAGACTACAGACCCAGTACTTC.

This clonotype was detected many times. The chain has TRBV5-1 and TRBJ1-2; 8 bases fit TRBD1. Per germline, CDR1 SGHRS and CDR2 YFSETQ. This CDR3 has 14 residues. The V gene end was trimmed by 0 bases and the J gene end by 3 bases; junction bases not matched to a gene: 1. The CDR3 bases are TGCGCCAGCAGCTTGGCAGGGGGCGACTATGGCTACACCTTC. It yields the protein CASSLAGGDYGYTF. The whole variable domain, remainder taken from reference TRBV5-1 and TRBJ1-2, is KAGVTQTPRYLIKTRGQQVTLSCSPISGHRSVSWYQQTPGQGLQFLFEYFSETQRNKGNFPGRFSGRQFSNSRSEMNVSTLELGDSALYLCASSLAGGDYGYTFGSGTRLTVV.

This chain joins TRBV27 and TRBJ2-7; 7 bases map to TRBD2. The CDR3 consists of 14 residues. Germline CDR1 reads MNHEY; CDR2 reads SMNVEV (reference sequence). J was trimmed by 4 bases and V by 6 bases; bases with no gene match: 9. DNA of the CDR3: TGTGCCAGCAGCCACGGCGGGAGCAAGTACGAGCAGTACTTC. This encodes CASSHGGSKYEQYF.

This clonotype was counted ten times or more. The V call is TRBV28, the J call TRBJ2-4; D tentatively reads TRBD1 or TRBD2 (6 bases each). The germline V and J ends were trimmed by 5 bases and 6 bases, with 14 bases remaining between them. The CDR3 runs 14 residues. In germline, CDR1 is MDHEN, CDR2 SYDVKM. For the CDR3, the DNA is TGTGCCAGCAGTGGGAGGCCAGGGGTAAACATTCAGTACTTC. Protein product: CASSGRPGVNIQYF.

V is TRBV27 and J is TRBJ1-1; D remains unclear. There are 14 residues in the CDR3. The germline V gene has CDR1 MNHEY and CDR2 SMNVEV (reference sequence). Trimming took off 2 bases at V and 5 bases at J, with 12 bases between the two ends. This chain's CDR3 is CASSLRGTGTEAFF. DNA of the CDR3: TGTGCCAGCAGTTTAAGAGGTACCGGAACTGAAGCTTTCTTT.

The DNA for the CDR3 is TGTGCTAGTGGGACGTTCAGGGTCGCGGATAGCAATCAGCCCCAGCATTTT. Translating gives CASGTFRVADSNQPQHF. This sequence joins TRBV12-5 and TRBJ1-5; D is perhaps TRBD1 (5 bases). The V gene lost 6 bases and the J gene lost 0 bases, with 18 bases spanning the gap. This CDR3 spans 17 amino acids. CDR1 and CDR2 from the germline V gene are LGHNT and FRNRAP.

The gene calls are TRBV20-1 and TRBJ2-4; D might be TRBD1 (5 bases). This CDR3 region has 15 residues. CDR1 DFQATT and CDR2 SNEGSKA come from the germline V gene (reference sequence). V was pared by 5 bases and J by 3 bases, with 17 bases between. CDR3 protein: CSALRTPSGKNIQYF. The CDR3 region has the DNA TGCAGTGCTCTTCGGACACCCTCGGGCAAAAACATTCAGTACTTC.

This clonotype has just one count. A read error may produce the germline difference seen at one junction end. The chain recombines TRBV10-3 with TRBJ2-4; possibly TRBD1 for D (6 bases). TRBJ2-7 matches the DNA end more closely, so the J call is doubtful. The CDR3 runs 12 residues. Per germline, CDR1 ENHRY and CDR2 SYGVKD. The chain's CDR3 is CAVRGTGNEQYF. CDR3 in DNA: TGTGCCGTCAGGGGAACAGGGAACGAGCAGTACTTC.

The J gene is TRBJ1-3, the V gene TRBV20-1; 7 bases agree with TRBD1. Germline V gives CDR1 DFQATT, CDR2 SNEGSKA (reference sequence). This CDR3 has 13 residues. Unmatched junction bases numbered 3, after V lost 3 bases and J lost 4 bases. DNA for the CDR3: TGCAGTGCTAGCTGGGACAGCGGAAACACCATATATTTT. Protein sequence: CSASWDSGNTIYF.

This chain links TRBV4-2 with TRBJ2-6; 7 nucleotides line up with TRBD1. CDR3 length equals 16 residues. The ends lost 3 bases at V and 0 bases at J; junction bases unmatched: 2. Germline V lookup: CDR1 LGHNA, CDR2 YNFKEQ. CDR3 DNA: TGTGCCAGCAGCCATGGGGACAGCTCTGGGGCCAACGTCCTGACTTTC. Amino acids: CASSHGDSSGANVLTF.

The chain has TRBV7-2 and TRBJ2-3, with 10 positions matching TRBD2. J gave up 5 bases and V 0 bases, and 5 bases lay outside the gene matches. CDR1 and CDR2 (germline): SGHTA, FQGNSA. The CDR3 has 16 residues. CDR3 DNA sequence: TGTGCCAGCAGCTTAGCTACAGCGGGGGGGCGAGATACGCAGTATTTT. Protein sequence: CASSLATAGGRDTQYF.

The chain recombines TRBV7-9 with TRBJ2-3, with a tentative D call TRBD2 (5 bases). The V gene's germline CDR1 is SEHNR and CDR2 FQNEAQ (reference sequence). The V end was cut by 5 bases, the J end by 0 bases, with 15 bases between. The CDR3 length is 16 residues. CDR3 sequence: CASSPGVGVSTDTQYF. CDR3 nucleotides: TGTGCCAGCAGCCCAGGTGTGGGAGTAAGCACAGATACGCAGTATTTT. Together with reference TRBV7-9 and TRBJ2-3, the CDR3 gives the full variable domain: DTGVSQNPRHKITKRGQNVTFRCDPISEHNRLYWYRQTLGQGPEFLTYFQNEAQLEKSRLLSDRFSAERPKGSFSTLEIQRTEQGDSAMYLCASSPGVGVSTDTQYFGPGTRLTVL.

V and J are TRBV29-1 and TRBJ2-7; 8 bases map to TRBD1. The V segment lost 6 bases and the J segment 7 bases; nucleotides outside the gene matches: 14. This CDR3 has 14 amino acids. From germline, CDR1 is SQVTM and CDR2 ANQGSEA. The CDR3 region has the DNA TGCAGCGTAAAACCGAGACAGGGGAGGTATGAGCAGTACTTC. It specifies CSVKPRQGRYEQYF.